The entry that follows covers one T cell receptor beta chain sequence. Its antigen is still unknown. The input lacks base qualities; no much larger clone sits a single base away. TCRbeta CDR3 regions were amplified from genomic DNA by means of the immunoSEQ Assay, a bias-controlled multiplex PCR. The original methods were these. The number of nucleated cells in each sample was estimated from the amplification of reference gene primers within the assay. To quantify the absolute abundance of each unique TCRbeta CDR3 rearrangement, sequence reads were collapsed and filtered. Productive Simpson clonality was computed per sample as the square root of Simpson's diversity index over productive rearrangements. This immuneACCESS table, as held by TCRdb, lists in-frame sequences with V and J called but not all clones. Of the missing ones, under half trace to an unresolved V gene in checked studies; the others have no known cause. Clone size and V and J calls were adopted from that table, with D and trimming inferred from the DNA. In this sample the table shows about 440,000 clones, 88% of which occur a single time. Around 12% of the sample rests with the top ten.

From the cysteine through the phenylalanine, the CDR3 covers 14 amino acids. Solely the CDR3 DNA is kept, with 42 bases framed from the first base. CDR1 is given as SGHAT and CDR2 as FQNNGV, both from the germline V gene. Trimming at the junction amounts to 5 bases on V and 1 base on J, and the germline ends lie 10 bases apart. The data were taken from a study of blood T cell repertoires in COVID-19 (TCRdb year 2020). Describing the broader study: Samples from collaborators originated in the United States, Italy and Spain and spanned both the acute and convalescent phases of COVID-19. The dataset comprised deeply sampled blood TCRbeta repertoires from subjects exposed to, actively infected with, or recovered from COVID-19. Samples came from the ongoing ImmuneRACE study (first 160 participants) plus 1,254 subjects from 6 global collaborators. A freely available public database, intended as a resource for researchers studying the immune response to SARS-CoV-2, is where the repertoires were released. Sample metadata almost always included a de-identified subject ID, COVID-19 status, age in years and sex. The prospective study material was composed of cDNA or gDNA derived from T cells, B-cell-depleted T cells, or PBMCs. Where HLA class I and class II types were available, the types were taken from metadata supplied by the sample provider, not from assay-based typing.

Summary of the overall study and its limitations: How much clinical and demographic metadata was included differed by source and by participant, and the metadata was provided uncurated.

One collaborating source in Seattle enrolled patients during active infection and followed them longitudinally through the course of disease. Whole blood was collected in K2EDTA tubes by collaborating institutions according to the institutions' own protocols. Collaborator samples were shipped for TCRbeta analysis as frozen whole blood, isolated PBMCs, or DNA extracted from either sample type. The rearranged chain carries TRBV11-2 and TRBJ2-3; no confident D gene assignment can be made. Specimen: peripheral blood. This TCR was recovered from a woman aged 45 to 65 with COVID-19, enrolled during active disease. The CDR3 here reads CASSLRRGTDTQYF. The base sequence is TGTGCCAGCAGCCTGCGCCGCGGCACAGATACGCAGTATTTT.